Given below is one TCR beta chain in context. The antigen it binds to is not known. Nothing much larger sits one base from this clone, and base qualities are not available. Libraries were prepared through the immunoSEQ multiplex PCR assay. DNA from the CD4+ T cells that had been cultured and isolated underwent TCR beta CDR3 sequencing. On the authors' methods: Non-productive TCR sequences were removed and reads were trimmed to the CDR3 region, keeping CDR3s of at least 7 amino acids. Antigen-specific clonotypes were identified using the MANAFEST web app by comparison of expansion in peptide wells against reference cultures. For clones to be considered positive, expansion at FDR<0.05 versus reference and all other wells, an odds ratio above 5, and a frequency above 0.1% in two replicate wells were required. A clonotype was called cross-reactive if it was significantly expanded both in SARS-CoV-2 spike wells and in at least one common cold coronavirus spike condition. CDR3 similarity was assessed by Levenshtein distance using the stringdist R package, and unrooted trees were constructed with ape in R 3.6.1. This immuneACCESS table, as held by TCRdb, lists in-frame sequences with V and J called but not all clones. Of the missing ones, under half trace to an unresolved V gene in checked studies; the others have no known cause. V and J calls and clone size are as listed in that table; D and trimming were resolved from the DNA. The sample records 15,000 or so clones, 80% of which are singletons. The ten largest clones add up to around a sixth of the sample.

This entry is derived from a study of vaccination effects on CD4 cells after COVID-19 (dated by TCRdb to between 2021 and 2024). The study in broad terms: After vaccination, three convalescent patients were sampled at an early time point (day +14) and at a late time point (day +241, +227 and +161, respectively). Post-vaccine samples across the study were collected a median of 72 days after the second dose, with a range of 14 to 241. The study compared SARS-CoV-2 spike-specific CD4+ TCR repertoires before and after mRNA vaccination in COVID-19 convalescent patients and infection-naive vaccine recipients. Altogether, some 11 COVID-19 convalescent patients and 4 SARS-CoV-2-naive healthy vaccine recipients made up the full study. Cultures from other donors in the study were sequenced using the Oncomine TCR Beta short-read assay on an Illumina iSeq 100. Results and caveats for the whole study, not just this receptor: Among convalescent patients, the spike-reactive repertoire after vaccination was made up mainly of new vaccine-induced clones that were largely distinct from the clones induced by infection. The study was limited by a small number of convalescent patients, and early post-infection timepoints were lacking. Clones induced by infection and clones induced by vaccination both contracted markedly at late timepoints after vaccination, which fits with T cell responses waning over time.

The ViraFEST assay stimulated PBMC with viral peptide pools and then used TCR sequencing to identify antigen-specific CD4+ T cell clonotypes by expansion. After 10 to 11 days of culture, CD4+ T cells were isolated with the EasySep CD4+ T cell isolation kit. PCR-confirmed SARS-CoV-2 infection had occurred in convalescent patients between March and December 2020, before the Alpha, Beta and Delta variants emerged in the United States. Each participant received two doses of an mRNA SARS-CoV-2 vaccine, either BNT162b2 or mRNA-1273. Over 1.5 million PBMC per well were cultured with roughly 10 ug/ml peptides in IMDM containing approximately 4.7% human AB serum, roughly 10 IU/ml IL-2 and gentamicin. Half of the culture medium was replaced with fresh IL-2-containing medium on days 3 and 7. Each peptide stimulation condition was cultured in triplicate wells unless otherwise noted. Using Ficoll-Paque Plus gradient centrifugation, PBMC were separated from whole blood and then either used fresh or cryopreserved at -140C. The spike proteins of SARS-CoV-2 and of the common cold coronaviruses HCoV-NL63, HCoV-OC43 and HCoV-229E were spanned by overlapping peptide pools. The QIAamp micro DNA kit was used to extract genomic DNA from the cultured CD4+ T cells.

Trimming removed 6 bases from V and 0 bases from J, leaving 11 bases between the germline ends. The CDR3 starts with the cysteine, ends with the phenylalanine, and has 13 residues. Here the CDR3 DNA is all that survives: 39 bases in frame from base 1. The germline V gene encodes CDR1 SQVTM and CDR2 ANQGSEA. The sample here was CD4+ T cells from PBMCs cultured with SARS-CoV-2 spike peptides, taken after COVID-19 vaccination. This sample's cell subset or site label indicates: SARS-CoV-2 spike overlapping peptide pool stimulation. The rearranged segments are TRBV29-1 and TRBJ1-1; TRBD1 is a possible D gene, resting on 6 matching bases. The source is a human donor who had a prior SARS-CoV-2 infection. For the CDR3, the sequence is CSVGTRMNTEAFF. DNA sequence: TGCAGCGTGGGGACAAGAATGAACACTGAAGCTTTCTTT.